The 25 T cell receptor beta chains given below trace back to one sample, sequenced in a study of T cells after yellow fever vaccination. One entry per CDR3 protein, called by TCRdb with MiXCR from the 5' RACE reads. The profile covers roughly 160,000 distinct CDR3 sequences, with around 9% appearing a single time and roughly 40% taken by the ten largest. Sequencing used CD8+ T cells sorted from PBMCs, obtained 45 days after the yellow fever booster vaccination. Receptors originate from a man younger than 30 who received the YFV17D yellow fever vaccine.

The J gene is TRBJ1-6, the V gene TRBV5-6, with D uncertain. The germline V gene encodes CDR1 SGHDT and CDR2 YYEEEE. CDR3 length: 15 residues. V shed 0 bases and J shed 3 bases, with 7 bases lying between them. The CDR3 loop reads CASSLDGFYNSPLHF. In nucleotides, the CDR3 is TGTGCCAGCAGCTTGGACGGGTTCTATAATTCACCCCTCCACTTT.

CDR3 residues: CSASTGAGTDTQYF. CDR3 bases: TGCAGTGCCTCGACAGGGGCCGGCACAGATACGCAGTATTTT. The chain recombines TRBV20-1 with TRBJ2-3; 8 nucleotides agree with TRBD1. The trim removed 6 bases at V and 1 base at J, leaving 6 bases unmatched. The CDR3 covers 14 residues. Per the germline V gene, CDR1 is DFQATT and CDR2 is SNEGSKA (reference sequence).

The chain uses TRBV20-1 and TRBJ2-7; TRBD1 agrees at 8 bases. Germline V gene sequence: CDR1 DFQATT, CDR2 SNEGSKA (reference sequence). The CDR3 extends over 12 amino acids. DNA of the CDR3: TGCAGCGTTTTGGACAGGGTGCGCGAGCAGTACTTC. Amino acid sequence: CSVLDRVREQYF.

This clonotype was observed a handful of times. CDR3 loop: CASSYSVGDPSYEQYV. The CDR3 DNA follows: TGTGCCAGCAGTTACTCGGTGGGGGACCCTTCCTACGAGCAGTACGTC. The genes are TRBV6-2 or TRBV6-3 and TRBJ2-7; D could derive from TRBD1 or TRBD2 (5 bases each). Trimming took off 0 bases at V and 1 base at J, with 13 bases between the two ends. This CDR3 comprises 16 residues. The germline V gene has CDR1 MNHEY and CDR2 SVGEGT.

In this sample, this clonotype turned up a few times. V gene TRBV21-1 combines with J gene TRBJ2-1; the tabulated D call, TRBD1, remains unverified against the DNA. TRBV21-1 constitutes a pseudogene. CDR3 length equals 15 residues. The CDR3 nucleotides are TGTGCCAGCAGCAACCGTGCCCGGCGGGCCAATGAGCAGTTCTTC. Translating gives CASSNRARRANEQFF.

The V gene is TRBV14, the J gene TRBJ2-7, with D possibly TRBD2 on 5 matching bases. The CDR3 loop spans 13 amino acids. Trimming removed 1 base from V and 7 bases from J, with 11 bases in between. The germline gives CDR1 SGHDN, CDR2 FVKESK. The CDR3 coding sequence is TGTGCCAGCAGCCAAGGAGCTAGCCTTGAGCAGTACGTC. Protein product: CASSQGASLEQYV.

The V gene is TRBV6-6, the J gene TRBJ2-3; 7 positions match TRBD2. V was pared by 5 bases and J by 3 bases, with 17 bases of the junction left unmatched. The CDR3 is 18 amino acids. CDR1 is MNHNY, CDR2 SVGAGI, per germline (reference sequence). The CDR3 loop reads CASSKTRLAFMQTDTQYF. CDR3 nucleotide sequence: TGTGCCAGCAGTAAAACCCGACTAGCCTTTATGCAGACAGATACGCAGTATTTT.

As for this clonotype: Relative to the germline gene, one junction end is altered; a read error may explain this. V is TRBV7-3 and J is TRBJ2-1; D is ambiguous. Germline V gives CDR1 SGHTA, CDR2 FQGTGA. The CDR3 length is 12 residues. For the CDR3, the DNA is TGTGCCAGCAGCCTTTATAACAATGAGCAGCTCTTC. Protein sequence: CASSLYNNEQLF.

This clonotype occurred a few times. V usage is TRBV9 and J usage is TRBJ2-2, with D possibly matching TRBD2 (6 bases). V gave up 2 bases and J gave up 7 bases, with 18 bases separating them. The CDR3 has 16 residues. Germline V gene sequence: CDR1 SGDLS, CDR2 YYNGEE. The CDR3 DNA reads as TGTGCCAGCAGCGTCTCACCGGGACTTTATGTCGGGGAGCTGTTTTTT. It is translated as CASSVSPGLYVGELFF.

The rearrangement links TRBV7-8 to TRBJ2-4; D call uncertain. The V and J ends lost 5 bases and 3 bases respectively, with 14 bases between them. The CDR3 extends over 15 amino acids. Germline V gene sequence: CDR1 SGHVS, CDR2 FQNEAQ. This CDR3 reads CASSPASSGKNIQYF. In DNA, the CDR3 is TGTGCCAGCAGCCCGGCCAGCTCGGGCAAAAACATTCAGTACTTC.

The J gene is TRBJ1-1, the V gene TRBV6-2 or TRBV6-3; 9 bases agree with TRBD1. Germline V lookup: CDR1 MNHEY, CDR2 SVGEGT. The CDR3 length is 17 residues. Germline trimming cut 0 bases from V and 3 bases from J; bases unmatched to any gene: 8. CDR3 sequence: CASSYSRQGDGYTEAFF. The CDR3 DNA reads TGTGCCAGCAGTTACTCAAGACAGGGGGACGGGTACACTGAAGCTTTCTTT.

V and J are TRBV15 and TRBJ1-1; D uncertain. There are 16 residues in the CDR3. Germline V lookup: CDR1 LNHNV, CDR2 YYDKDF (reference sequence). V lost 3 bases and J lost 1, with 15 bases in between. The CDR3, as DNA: TGTGCCACCAGCAGTGGAAGAGGGCCGGGGAACACTGAAGCTTTCTTT. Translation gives CATSSGRGPGNTEAFF.

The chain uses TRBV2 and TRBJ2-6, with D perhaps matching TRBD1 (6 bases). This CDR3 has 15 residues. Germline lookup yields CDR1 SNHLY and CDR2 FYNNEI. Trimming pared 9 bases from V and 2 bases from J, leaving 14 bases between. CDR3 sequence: CASLRRDTGANVLTF. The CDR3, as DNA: TGTGCCAGTCTGCGCAGGGACACTGGGGCCAACGTCCTGACTTTC.

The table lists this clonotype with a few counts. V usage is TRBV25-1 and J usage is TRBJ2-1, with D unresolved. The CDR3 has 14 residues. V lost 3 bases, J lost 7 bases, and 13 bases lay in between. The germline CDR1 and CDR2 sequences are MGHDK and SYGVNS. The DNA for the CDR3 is TGTGCCAGCAGTGATTCCTGGACGGCTAATGAGCAGTTCTTC. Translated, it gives CASSDSWTANEQFF.

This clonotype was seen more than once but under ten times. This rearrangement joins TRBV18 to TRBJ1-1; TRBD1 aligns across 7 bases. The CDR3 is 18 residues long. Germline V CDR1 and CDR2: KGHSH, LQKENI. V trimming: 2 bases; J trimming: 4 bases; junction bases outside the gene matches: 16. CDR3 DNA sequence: TGTGCCAGCTCACCAGGTAGGAGGGGGCCTCGCCGGGGCACTGAAGCTTTCTTT. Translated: CASSPGRRGPRRGTEAFF.

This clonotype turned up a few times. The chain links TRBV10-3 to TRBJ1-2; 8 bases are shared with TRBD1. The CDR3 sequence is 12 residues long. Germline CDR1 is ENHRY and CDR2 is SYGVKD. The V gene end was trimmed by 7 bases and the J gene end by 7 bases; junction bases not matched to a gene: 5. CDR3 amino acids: CAITPGGSGYTF. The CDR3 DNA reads TGTGCCATCACGCCAGGGGGCTCTGGCTACACCTTC.

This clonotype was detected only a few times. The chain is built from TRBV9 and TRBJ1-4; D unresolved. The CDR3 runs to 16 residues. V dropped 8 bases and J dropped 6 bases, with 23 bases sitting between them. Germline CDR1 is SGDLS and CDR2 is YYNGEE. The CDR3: CARKGKCWVLDEKLFF. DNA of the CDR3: TGTGCCAGGAAAGGAAAATGTTGGGTTTTAGATGAAAAACTGTTTTTT.

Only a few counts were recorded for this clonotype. CDR3 residues: CASGEPGGEQYF. The CDR3 region has the DNA TGTGCTAGTGGAGAACCGGGGGGCGAGCAGTACTTC. This chain links TRBV12-5 with TRBJ2-7; TRBD2 agrees at 7 bases. From germline, CDR1 is LGHNT and CDR2 FRNRAP. This CDR3 has 12 residues. The junction had 5 bases not matched to a gene; V was cut back by 6 bases and J by 6 bases.

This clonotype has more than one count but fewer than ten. The DNA for the CDR3 is TGCAGCGCCCACCCGGTGGGCGGGTACAATGAGCAGTTCTTC. Its protein is CSAHPVGGYNEQFF. The genes are TRBV29-1 and TRBJ2-1, with D perhaps TRBD2 (5 bases). This CDR3 region has 14 residues. The V gene lost 7 bases and the J gene lost 4 bases, with 17 bases spanning the gap. The germline V gene has CDR1 SQVTM and CDR2 ANQGSEA.

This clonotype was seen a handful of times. The chain's CDR3 is CASSMFSPREQFF. The CDR3 DNA sequence: TGTGCCAGCAGCATGTTCTCTCCCAGGGAGCAGTTCTTC. The chain joins TRBV6-1 to TRBJ2-1; D ambiguous. CDR3 length: 13 residues. Germline assignment: CDR1 MNHNS and CDR2 SASEGT. The V end was cut by 6 bases, the J end by 10 bases, with 16 bases between.

The DNA for the CDR3 is TGTGCCAGCAGGGGCTGGGGGGAGGCTGAGCAGTTCTTC. Amino acid sequence: CASRGWGEAEQFF. The chain uses TRBV6-1 and TRBJ2-1; a weak D match, TRBD2 (6 bases). The CDR3 has 13 residues. V was shortened by 6 bases and J by 9 bases, with 15 bases between the two germline ends. CDR1 is MNHNS, CDR2 SASEGT, per germline.

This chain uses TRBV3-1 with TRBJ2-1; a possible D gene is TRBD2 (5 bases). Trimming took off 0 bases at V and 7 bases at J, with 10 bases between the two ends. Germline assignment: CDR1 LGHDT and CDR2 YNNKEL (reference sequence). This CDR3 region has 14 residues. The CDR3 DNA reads TGTGCCAGCAGCCAAGATATTTCGGGAAATGAGCAGTTCTTC. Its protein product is CASSQDISGNEQFF.

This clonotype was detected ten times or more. The CDR3 is CASSQDLGGWRVQYF. The DNA of the CDR3 is TGCGCCAGCAGCCAAGATCTCGGTGGTTGGAGAGTTCAGTACTTC. J is TRBJ2-7 and V is TRBV4-1, with no clear D. The CDR3 spans 15 residues. Germline-derived CDR1 and CDR2 are MGHRA and YSYEKL. Deletions cut 0 bases from V and 10 bases from J, with 19 bases between.

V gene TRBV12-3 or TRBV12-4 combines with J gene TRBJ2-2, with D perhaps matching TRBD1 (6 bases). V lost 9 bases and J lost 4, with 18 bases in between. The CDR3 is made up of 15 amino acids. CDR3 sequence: CASDTRDKITGELFF. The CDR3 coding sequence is TGTGCCAGTGACACCCGGGACAAGATCACCGGGGAGCTGTTTTTT.

The CDR3: CASSLGGRTSYNEQFF. The CDR3 DNA sequence: TGCGCCAGCAGCCTCGGTGGGCGGACCTCCTACAATGAGCAGTTCTTC. The gene calls are TRBV4-1 and TRBJ2-1; D not resolved. The CDR3 is made up of 16 amino acids. The V end lost 4 bases, the J end lost 0 bases, and 13 bases lay between the germline ends. The germline gives CDR1 MGHRA, CDR2 YSYEKL.